The text below deals with one T cell receptor beta chain. Its antigen is currently not known. Within one base of it there is no much larger clone, and no base qualities were kept. Libraries were built with the immunoSEQ multiplex PCR assay. RNA was extracted from all samples and reverse transcribed into cDNA, which served as template for TCR sequencing. First-strand cDNA was synthesized with SuperScript III using a 2:1 mix of oligo-dT and random hexamers. A synthetic immune receptor repertoire was used to measure amplification bias, and any remaining bias was corrected computationally. Per the source publication's procedure: Raw reads were preprocessed to remove errors, and CDR3 was defined by IMGT conventions from the conserved cysteine to phenylalanine. To get clonality, Shannon entropy was normalized by log2 of the number of productive unique TCRs and the result was subtracted from 1. Scalp TCRbeta sequences were cross-referenced with sorted blood CD4 and CD8 repertoires so that the CD4 or CD8 identity of scalp clones could be inferred. TCRdb took this table from immuneACCESS and kept in-frame rearrangements with V and J called. Such tables lack part of the clones; where checked against another copy, unresolved V genes explain under half of the gap, and the rest is unexplained. That table is the source of V, J and clone size, and D and trimming were worked out from the DNA. The table for this sample lists approximately 280,000 clones; roughly 50% of them were counted only once. The ten largest clones take up under 2% of the sample.

These data come from a study of CD8+ T cells in alopecia areata (dated by TCRdb to the late 2010s). General notes on the study: Treated patients were enrolled in an open-label pilot trial of oral tofacitinib at 5 to 10 mg twice daily for moderate-to-severe alopecia areata. Human TCRbeta sequencing covered scalp tissue and sorted CD4+ and CD8+ peripheral blood T cells from patchy and totalis/universalis alopecia areata patients and healthy controls. Patients received tofacitinib for 6 to 18 months and were then followed off drug for 6 months to check for delayed response and recurrence. The RNA source kit depended on sample type: the PAXgene miRNA kit for fixed scalp, the miRNeasy kit for PBMCs, and the RNeasy kit for mouse skin. TCRbeta CDR3 regions were amplified by immunoSEQ multiplex PCR using 35 Vbeta forward and 13 Jbeta reverse primers. In both human patients and the C3H/HeJ mouse model, the study applied high-throughput TCRbeta sequencing to look at T cell clonal expansion in alopecia areata. Biopsies were taken from tofacitinib-treated patients at baseline and again at 4 and 24 weeks into treatment, and several of those patients also had a later scalp biopsy. Clonality in the scalp was compared among normal scalp (n=4), patchy alopecia areata scalp (n=8), and alopecia totalis/universalis scalp (n=8). The SALT score, which quantifies the percentage of affected scalp surface area, was used to measure disease severity in treated patients.

The CDR3 runs 17 residues from the cysteine to the phenylalanine. Just CDR3 DNA is preserved here, 51 bases in frame from base 1. The germline V gene encodes CDR1 SQVTM and CDR2 ANQGSEA. The junction carries 24 bases between V and J, which are trimmed by 7 bases and 0 bases respectively. Broad study findings and their caveats: With tofacitinib, both scalp clonality and the number of expanded CD8+ clones among the top 100 scalp clones went down significantly. Higher clonality and more expanded CD8+ clones were observed in lesional scalp than in normal scalp, particularly in alopecia totalis/universalis, a finding suggestive of antigenic drive. Shared TCR sequences between patients were less evident than in mice, which may be partly attributable to HLA diversity in the patient population. Unlike mouse skin, where gammadelta T cells dominate, normal human skin contains resident alphabeta T cells that get sequenced too, which complicates analysis of the scalp TCR repertoire. The treated cohort was small, with a single nonresponder, so links between baseline CD8+ expansion and response need larger studies. Many expanded lesional clones persisted in scalp and blood during tofacitinib treatment, which may partly explain relapse after stopping treatment.

Sample time point, as interpreted from the label and publication: 20 to 30 weeks on oral tofacitinib. According to the study, the label for this sample's treatment or condition signals: oral pan-JAK inhibitor, 5-10 mg twice daily. Peripheral blood and lesional scalp punch biopsies were obtained from patients with alopecia areata. PBMCs were isolated by density centrifugation and stained for CD3, CD4 and CD8, after which CD4+ and CD8+ T cells were sorted on a FACSAria. This sequence originates from a human donor with alopecia areata. This chain is built from TRBV29-1 and TRBJ1-1, with TRBD1 as a weak D call on 6 bases. The material sequenced was CD4+ T cells sorted from blood, taken at week 24, from a patient treated with tofacitinib. The CDR3 region: CSAATGSRILMNTEAFF. DNA sequence: TGCAGCGCAGCCACAGGGAGCAGGATCTTAATGAACACTGAAGCTTTCTTT.